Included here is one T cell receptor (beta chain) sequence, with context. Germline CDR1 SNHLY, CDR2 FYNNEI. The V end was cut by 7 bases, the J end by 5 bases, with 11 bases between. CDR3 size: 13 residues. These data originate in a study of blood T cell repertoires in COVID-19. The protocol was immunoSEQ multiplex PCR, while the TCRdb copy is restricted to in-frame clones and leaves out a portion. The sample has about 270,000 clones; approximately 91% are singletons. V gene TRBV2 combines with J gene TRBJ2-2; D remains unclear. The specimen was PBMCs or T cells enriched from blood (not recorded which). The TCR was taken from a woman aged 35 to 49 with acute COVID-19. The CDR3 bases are TGTGCCAGCAACCAGTTCCCTACCGGGGAGCTGTTTTTT. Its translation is CASNQFPTGELFF.